This T cell receptor (beta chain) was obtained from a study of T cells in Graves' hyperthyroidism and ophthalmopathy. Regarding the study as a whole: Classification by a 13 V-J model distinguished ophthalmopathy from stable hyperthyroidism.

This clonotype was counted many times. Its antigen is still unknown. Based on clinical symptoms, serum thyroxine and TRAb, thyroid ultrasound and orbital computed tomography, diagnoses were reached. TCR beta CDR3 regions were amplified from RNA. Carried out on the TCR CDR3, a first-round RT-PCR used the HTBI primer set. MiXCR was run by TCRdb on the multiplex PCR reads, yielding one entry per CDR3 protein. Of fewer than 750,000 distinct CDR3 sequences listed, 40% to 55% are singletons. Trimming shortened V by 2 bases and J by 5 bases, and 12 bases separated the two germline ends. The CDR3 spans 15 residues. Germline values: CDR1 ENHRY, CDR2 SYGVKD.

This sequence originates from a woman aged 18-35 years with Graves' hyperthyroidism. The chain is built from TRBV10-3 and TRBJ2-2; D is unresolved. Sequenced material: peripheral blood or thyroid tissue (not recorded which). The CDR3 here is CAISETDGLTGELFF. DNA for the CDR3: TGTGCCATCAGTGAGACAGATGGGTTGACCGGGGAGCTGTTTTTT.